This TCR beta chain was recovered during a study of patients and donors after allogeneic stem cell transplantation. TCRdb re-derived calls from the RT-PCR reads in MiXCR, one entry per CDR3 protein. Altogether roughly 960,000 distinct CDR3 sequences are present, about 20% being singletons, with the ten largest covering around 6%. This CDR3 is built from 17 residues. J gave up 4 bases and V 0 bases, and 9 bases lay outside the gene matches. Germline V gives CDR1 DFQATT, CDR2 SNEGSKA (reference sequence). Sequenced input: blood, either unsorted or a sorted T cell fraction (not recorded which). This rearrangement joins TRBV20-1 to TRBJ1-4, with 9 bases fitting TRBD1. The sequence was obtained from a human donor who was either an allogeneic HSCT recipient or a stem cell or donor lymphocyte infusion donor (not recorded which). It is not recorded whose cells these are; they may come from a transplant donor. CDR3 in amino acids: CSARDLWTGDFNEKLFF. The CDR3 DNA is TGCAGTGCTAGAGATCTGTGGACAGGGGATTTTAATGAAAAACTGTTTTTT.